The present TCR beta chain was sequenced within a study of T cell responses to AZD1222 COVID-19 vaccine. Broader study findings: White British donors predominated, females outnumbered males, and clonal diversity was possibly underestimated.

Concerning this clone itself: Its antigen is as yet unknown.

Assay: immunoSEQ multiplex PCR; the TCRdb copy retains only in-frame clones and omits some. The repertoire includes some 74,000 clones, about 90% of them detected once, and 1.3% sits in the top ten. The CDR3 extends over 13 amino acids. Trimming took 4 bases from V and 0 from J, leaving 6 bases between them. Germline CDR1 reads MNHNY; CDR2 reads SVGAGI (reference sequence). Sequencing used peripheral blood, obtained 28 days after the second AZD1222 dose. The chain uses TRBV6-6 and TRBJ1-1; D gene unclear. The receptor's source is an adult who received the AZD1222 COVID-19 vaccine. The CDR3 nucleotides read TGTGCCAGCAGTTCTTCACTGAACACTGAAGCTTTCTTT. Protein: CASSSSLNTEAFF.